This T cell receptor (beta chain) was observed in a study of Graves' ophthalmopathy and Graves' hyperthyroidism. About the study: Peripheral blood sampling occurred at initial diagnosis, before any treatment.

PBMCs had their origin in fresh peripheral blood (around 10 ml). This clonotype was found once. CDR1 and CDR2 from the germline V gene are DFQATT and SNEGSKA (reference sequence). This CDR3 is built from 12 residues. V gave up 3 bases and J gave up 8 bases, with 13 bases separating them. From RNA, the CDR3 regions of TCR beta chains were amplified and sequenced. RT-PCR with HTBI primers came first, then second-round multiplex PCR. TCRdb reanalysed the multiplex PCR reads using MiXCR and keeps one entry per CDR3 protein. The sample holds 200,000 to 250,000 distinct CDR3 sequences; 45% are singletons and the top ten take over 40%.

Sequencing was carried out using peripheral blood. This receptor was obtained from an adult man with Graves' ophthalmopathy. V usage is TRBV20-1 and J usage is TRBJ1-1, with unresolved D. CDR3 in amino acids: CSASWAVREAFF. CDR3 in DNA: TGCAGTGCTAGTTGGGCGGTTCGGGAAGCTTTCTTT.